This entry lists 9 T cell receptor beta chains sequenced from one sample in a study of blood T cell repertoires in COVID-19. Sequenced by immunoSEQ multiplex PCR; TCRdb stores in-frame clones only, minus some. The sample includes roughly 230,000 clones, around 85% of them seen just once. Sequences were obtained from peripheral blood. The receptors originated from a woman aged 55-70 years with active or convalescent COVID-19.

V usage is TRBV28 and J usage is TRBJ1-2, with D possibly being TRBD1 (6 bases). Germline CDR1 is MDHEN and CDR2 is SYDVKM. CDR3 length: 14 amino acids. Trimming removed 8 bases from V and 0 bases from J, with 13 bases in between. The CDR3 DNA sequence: TGTGCCAGCTTTCAGGGGTCTGCTAACTATGGCTACACCTTC. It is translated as CASFQGSANYGYTF.

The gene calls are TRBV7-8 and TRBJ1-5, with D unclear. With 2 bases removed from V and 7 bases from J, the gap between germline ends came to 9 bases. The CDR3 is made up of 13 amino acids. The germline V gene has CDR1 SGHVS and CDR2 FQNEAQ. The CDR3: CASSLRERQPQHF. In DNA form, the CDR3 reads TGTGCCAGCAGCTTACGGGAGCGCCAGCCCCAGCATTTT.

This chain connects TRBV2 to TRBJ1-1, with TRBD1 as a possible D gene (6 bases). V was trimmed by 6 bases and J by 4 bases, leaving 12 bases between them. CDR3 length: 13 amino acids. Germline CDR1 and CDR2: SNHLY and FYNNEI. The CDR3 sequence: CASSSDRTTEAFF. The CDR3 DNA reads TGTGCCAGCAGCTCCGACAGGACCACTGAAGCTTTCTTT.

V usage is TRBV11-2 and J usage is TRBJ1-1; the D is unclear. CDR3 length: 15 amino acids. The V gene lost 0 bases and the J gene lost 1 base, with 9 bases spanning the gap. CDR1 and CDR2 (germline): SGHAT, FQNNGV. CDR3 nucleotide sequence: TGTGCCAGCAGCTTAGATCGGAGTAGGAACACTGAAGCTTTCTTT. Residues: CASSLDRSRNTEAFF.

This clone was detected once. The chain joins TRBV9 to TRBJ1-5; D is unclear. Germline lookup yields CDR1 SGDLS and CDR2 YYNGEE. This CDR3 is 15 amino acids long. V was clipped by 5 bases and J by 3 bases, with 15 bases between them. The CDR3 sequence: CASSPHGLDNQPQHF. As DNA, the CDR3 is TGTGCCAGCAGTCCTCACGGACTCGACAATCAGCCCCAGCATTTT.

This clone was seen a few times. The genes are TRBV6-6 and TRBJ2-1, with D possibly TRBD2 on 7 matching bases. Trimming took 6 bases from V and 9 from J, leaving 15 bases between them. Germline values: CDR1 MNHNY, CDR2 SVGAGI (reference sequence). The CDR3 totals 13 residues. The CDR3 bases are TGTGCCAGCAGCCTCGGGGGGCGGGGTGAGCAGTTCTTC. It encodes CASSLGGRGEQFF.

The DNA of the CDR3 is TGTGCCAGCAGTGAGCGTCGAAATGAAAAACTGTTTTTT. Residues: CASSERRNEKLFF. V and J are TRBV25-1 and TRBJ1-4; the D is unclear. The germline gives CDR1 MGHDK, CDR2 SYGVNS. The CDR3 extends over 13 amino acids. Trimming shortened V by 3 bases and J by 5 bases, and 7 bases separated the two germline ends.

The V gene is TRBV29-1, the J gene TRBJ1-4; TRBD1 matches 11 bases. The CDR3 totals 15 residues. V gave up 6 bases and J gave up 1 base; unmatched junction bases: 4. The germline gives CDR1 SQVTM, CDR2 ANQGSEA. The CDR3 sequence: CSVRDRGETNEKLFF. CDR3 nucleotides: TGCAGCGTCAGGGACAGGGGGGAAACTAATGAAAAACTGTTTTTT.

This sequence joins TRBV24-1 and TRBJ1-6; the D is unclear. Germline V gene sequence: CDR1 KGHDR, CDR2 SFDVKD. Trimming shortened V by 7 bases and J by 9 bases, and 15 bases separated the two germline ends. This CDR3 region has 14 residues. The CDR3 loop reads CATSPGEMGSPLHF. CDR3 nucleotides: TGTGCCACCAGCCCTGGGGAGATGGGTTCACCCCTCCACTTT.